This T cell receptor (beta chain) was sequenced in a study of HIV-infected patients and healthy controls. Study-level results: HIV-infected patients shared fewer CDR3 sequences between individuals than healthy controls.

The repertoire came from unfractionated whole blood and reflected all unsorted peripheral T cells. This clonotype was seen repeatedly, ten times or more. Its matching antigen is unknown. Around 530 ng RNA was reverse transcribed with alpha and beta constant-region primers. Using multiplexing indices, alpha and beta chain libraries were generated apart by chain-specific third strand synthesis. The library had 12-nucleotide molecular identifiers formed by two random hexamers joined together. TCRdb independently ran MiXCR on the 5' RACE reads; one entry per CDR3 protein. The repertoire holds roughly 22,000 distinct CDR3 sequences, with approximately 9% as singletons. The TCR was taken from an adult in good health. The sequenced material came from blood.

The CDR3 loop reads CSATDSRNQPQHF. The CDR3 DNA reads TGCAGTGCTACAGACAGCCGTAATCAGCCCCAGCATTTT. V gene TRBV20-1 combines with J gene TRBJ1-5, with a possible D match to TRBD1 (5 bases). Germline loops: CDR1 DFQATT, CDR2 SNEGSKA (reference sequence). The CDR3 is 13 amino acids. Trimming left V 4 bases short and J 4 bases short, with 11 bases between.